The rows below give T cell receptor beta chains drawn from one sample of a study of T cell responses to AZD1222 COVID-19 vaccine. Produced via immunoSEQ multiplex PCR; TCRdb's table is partial and in-frame only. This table has about 150,000 clones, just over 90% appearing once. The material was peripheral blood, obtained on day 0 of AZD1222 vaccination. These receptors were obtained from an adult in good health. The CDR3 runs from the conserved cysteine through the conserved F or W. Fields, in order: D gene, J gene, V gene, clone size, CDR3 protein, CDR3 DNA. The D gene is left open where the match is weak. A clone size is listed for some rows: how often the clone was seen (once, few, many), or a class if it is expanded.

D: TRBD1
J: TRBJ1-1
V: TRBV25-1
size: .
CDR3: CASSEHGTGTEAFF
DNA: TGTGCCAGCAGTGAACATGGGACAGGCACTGAAGCTTTCTTT

D: TRBD1
J: TRBJ2-7
V: TRBV28
size: .
CDR3: CASSLFSGTGTYEQYF
DNA: TGTGCCAGCAGTTTATTCTCCGGGACAGGGACCTACGAGCAGTACTTC

D: .
J: TRBJ2-7
V: TRBV7-9
size: once
CDR3: CASSPFDRFHEQYF
DNA: TGTGCCAGCAGCCCCTTTGACAGGTTCCACGAGCAGTACTTC

D: .
J: TRBJ2-3
V: TRBV29-1
size: once
CDR3: CSVEAGAHTDTQYF
DNA: TGCAGCGTTGAGGCGGGGGCCCACACAGATACGCAGTATTTT

D: .
J: TRBJ2-7
V: TRBV30
size: .
CDR3: CAWEGSYEQYF
DNA: TGTGCCTGGGAGGGGTCCTACGAGCAGTACTTC

D: .
J: TRBJ1-1
V: TRBV11-2
size: .
CDR3: CASSMQGRDTEAFF
DNA: TGTGCCAGCAGTATGCAGGGTAGGGACACTGAAGCTTTCTTT

D: TRBD2
J: TRBJ2-3
V: TRBV7-2
size: .
CDR3: CASSFRTSGGGDTQYF
DNA: TGTGCCAGCAGCTTCCGGACTAGCGGGGGAGGGGATACGCAGTATTTT

D: .
J: TRBJ1-2
V: TRBV7-6
size: .
CDR3: CASSLVRGDGYTF
DNA: TGTGCCAGCAGCTTAGTCAGGGGCGACGGCTACACCTTC

D: .
J: TRBJ2-3
V: TRBV5-1
size: .
CDR3: CASRPRQPTDTQYF
DNA: TGCGCCAGCAGGCCTAGACAGCCCACAGATACGCAGTATTTT

D: .
J: TRBJ1-2
V: TRBV28
size: .
CDR3: CASLLLPYGYTF
DNA: TGTGCCAGCCTCCTACTACCCTATGGCTACACCTTC

D: .
J: TRBJ1-1
V: TRBV28
size: .
CDR3: CASSLPRGGVTEAFF
DNA: TGTGCCAGCAGTTTACCTCGAGGGGGGGTTACTGAAGCTTTCTTT

D: .
J: TRBJ1-2
V: TRBV23-1
size: .
CDR3: CASSQRAPGRLSFYGYTF
DNA: TGCGCCAGCAGTCAAAGGGCCCCGGGTAGGTTGAGTTTCTATGGCTACACCTTC

D: .
J: TRBJ1-1
V: TRBV6-5
size: .
CDR3: CASSYLTEAFF
DNA: TGTGCCAGCAGTTACCTCACTGAAGCTTTCTTT

D: .
J: TRBJ1-3
V: TRBV7-8
size: .
CDR3: CASSLEEIGNTIYF
DNA: TGTGCCAGCAGCCTGGAGGAGATAGGAAACACCATATATTTT

D: .
J: TRBJ2-7
V: TRBV19
size: .
CDR3: CASSIGDDYEQYF
DNA: TGTGCCAGTAGTATTGGGGATGACTACGAGCAGTACTTC

D: .
J: TRBJ2-3
V: TRBV18
size: .
CDR3: CASSVTIQGASTDTQYF
DNA: TGTGCCAGCTCCGTGACCATACAGGGCGCTAGCACAGATACGCAGTATTTT

D: .
J: TRBJ2-3
V: TRBV2
size: once
CDR3: CASKLAGTDTQYF
DNA: TGTGCCAGCAAGCTAGCCGGTACAGATACGCAGTATTTT

D: .
J: TRBJ1-5
V: TRBV28
size: .
CDR3: CASTSGPQPQHF
DNA: TGTGCCAGCACATCTGGTCCCCAGCCCCAGCATTTT

D: .
J: TRBJ2-6
V: TRBV2
size: .
CDR3: CASSAYSFSGANVLTF
DNA: TGTGCCAGCAGTGCATACAGCTTCTCTGGGGCCAACGTCCTGACTTTC

D: .
J: TRBJ2-7
V: TRBV18
size: .
CDR3: CASSPSRTAVGRSYEQYF
DNA: TGTGCCAGCTCACCAAGTAGGACAGCGGTAGGGCGCTCCTACGAGCAGTACTTC

D: .
J: TRBJ1-4
V: TRBV7-6
size: once
CDR3: CASSYGWGDPLNEKLFF
DNA: TGTGCCAGCAGCTACGGTTGGGGAGACCCCCTTAATGAAAAACTGTTTTTT

D: TRBD2
J: TRBJ2-1
V: TRBV5-4
size: few
CDR3: CASSLGLAGDNEQFF
DNA: TGTGCCAGCAGCTTGGGGCTAGCGGGGGACAATGAGCAGTTCTTC

D: .
J: TRBJ1-5
V: TRBV4-1
size: .
CDR3: CASSYGPGLVQPQHF
DNA: TGCGCCAGCAGCTACGGACCGGGGTTGGTTCAGCCCCAGCATTTT

D: .
J: TRBJ1-1
V: TRBV5-1
size: .
CDR3: CASQGHRNTEAFF
DNA: TGCGCCAGTCAGGGTCACCGGAACACTGAAGCTTTCTTT

D: TRBD1
J: TRBJ2-3
V: TRBV3-1/TRBV3-2
size: .
CDR3: CASRAGQGSADTQYF
DNA: TGTGCCAGCAGGGCGGGACAGGGGTCGGCAGATACGCAGTATTTT

D: .
J: TRBJ2-2
V: TRBV3-1/TRBV3-2
size: .
CDR3: CASSQGSWELFF
DNA: TGTGCCAGCAGCCAAGGTTCCTGGGAGCTGTTTTTT

D: .
J: TRBJ1-3
V: TRBV3-1/TRBV3-2
size: .
CDR3: CASSQASSGNTIYF
DNA: TGTGCCAGCAGCCAAGCCAGCTCTGGAAACACCATATATTTT